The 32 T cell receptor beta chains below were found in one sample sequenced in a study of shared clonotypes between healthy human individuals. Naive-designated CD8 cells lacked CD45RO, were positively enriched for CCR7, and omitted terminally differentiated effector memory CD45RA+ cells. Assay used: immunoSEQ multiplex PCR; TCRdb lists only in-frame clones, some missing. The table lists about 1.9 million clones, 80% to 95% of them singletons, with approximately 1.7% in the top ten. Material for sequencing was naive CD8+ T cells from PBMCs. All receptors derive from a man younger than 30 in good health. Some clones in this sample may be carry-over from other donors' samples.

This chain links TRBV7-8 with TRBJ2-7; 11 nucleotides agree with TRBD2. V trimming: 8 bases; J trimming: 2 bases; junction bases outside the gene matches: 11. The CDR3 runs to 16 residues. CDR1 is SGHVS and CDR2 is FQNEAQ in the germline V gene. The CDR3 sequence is CASGSPGLAETYEQYF. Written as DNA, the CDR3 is TGTGCCAGCGGATCCCCGGGACTAGCGGAGACCTACGAGCAGTACTTC.

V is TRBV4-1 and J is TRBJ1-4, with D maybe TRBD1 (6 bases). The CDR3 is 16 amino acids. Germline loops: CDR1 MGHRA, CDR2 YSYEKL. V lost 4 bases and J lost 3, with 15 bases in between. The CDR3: CASSPPDRQSNEKLFF. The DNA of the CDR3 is TGCGCCAGCAGCCCCCCCGACAGGCAATCTAATGAAAAACTGTTTTTT.

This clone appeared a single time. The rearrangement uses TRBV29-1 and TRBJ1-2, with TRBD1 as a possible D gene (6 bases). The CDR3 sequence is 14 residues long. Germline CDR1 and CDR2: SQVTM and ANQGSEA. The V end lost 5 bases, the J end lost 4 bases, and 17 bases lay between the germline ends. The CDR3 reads CSVFTGSYSYGYTF. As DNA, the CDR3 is TGCAGCGTTTTTACAGGGTCCTATAGCTATGGCTACACCTTC.

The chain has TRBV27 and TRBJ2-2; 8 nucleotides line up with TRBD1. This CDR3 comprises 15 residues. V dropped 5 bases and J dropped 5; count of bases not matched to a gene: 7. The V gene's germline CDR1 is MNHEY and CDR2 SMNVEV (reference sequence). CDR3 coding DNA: TGTGCCAGCAGTCTGACAGGGGCCCTTACCGGGGAGCTGTTTTTT. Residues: CASSLTGALTGELFF.

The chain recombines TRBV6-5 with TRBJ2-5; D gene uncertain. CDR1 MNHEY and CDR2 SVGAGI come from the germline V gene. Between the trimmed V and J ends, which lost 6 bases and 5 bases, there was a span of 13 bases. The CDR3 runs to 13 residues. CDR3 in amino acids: CASSKSWGETQYF. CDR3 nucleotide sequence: TGTGCCAGCAGCAAATCCTGGGGTGAGACCCAGTACTTC.

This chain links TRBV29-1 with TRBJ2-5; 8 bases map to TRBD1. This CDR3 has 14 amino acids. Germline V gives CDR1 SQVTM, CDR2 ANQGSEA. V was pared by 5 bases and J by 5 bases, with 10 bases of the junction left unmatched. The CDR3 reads CSVLRDRSVETQYF. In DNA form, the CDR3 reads TGCAGCGTTCTCCGGGACAGGAGTGTGGAGACCCAGTACTTC.

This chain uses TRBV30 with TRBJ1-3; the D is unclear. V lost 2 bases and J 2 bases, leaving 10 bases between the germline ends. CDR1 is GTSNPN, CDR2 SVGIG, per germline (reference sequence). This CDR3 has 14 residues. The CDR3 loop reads CAWSRQATGNTIYF. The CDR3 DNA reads TGTGCCTGGAGTAGGCAGGCGACTGGAAACACCATATATTTT.

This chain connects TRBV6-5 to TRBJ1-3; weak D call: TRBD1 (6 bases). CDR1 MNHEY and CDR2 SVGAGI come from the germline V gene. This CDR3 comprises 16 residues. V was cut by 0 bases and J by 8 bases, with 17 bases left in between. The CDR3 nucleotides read TGTGCCAGCAGTTACTCTTCGGGGGGCTCCAGGGACACCATATATTTT. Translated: CASSYSSGGSRDTIYF.

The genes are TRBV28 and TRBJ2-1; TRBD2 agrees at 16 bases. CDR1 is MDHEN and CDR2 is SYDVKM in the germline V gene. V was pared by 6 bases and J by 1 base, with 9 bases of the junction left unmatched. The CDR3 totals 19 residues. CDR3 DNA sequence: TGTGCCAGCAGCCAGGGACTAGCGGGAGGGCCTAGGTCCTACAATGAGCAGTTCTTC. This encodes CASSQGLAGGPRSYNEQFF.

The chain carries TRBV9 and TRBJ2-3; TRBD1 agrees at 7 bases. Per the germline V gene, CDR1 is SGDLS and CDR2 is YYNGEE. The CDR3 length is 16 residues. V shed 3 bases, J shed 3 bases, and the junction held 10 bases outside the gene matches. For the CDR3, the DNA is TGTGCCAGCAGCGCCGAAGGACAGGATTGGACAGATACGCAGTATTTT. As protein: CASSAEGQDWTDTQYF.

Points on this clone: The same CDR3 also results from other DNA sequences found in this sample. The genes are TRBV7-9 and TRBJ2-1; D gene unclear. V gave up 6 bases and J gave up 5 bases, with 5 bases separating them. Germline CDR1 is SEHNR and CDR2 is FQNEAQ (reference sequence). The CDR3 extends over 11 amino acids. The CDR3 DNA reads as TGTGCCAGCAGTCGAAACAATGAGCAGTTCTTC. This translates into CASSRNNEQFF.

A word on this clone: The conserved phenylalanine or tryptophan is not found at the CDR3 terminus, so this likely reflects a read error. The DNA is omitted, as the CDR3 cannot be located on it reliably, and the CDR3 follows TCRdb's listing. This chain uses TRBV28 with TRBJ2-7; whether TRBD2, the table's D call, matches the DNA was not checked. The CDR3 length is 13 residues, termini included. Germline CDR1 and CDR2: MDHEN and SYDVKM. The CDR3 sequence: CASRLKSHYEQFI.

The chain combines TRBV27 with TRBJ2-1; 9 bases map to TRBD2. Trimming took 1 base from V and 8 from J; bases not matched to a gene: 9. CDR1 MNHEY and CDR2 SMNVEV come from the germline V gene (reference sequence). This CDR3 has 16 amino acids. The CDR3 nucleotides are TGTGCCAGCAGTTTATTTAGCGGGAGAGTTTCGTATGAGCAGTTCTTC. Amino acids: CASSLFSGRVSYEQFF.

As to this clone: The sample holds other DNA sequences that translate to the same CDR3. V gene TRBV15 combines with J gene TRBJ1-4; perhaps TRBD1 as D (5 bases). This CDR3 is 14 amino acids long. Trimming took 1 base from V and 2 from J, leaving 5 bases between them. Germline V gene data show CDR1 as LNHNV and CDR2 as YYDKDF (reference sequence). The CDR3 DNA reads TGTGCCACCAGCAGAGGGGGCACTAATGAAAAACTGTTTTTT. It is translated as CATSRGGTNEKLFF.

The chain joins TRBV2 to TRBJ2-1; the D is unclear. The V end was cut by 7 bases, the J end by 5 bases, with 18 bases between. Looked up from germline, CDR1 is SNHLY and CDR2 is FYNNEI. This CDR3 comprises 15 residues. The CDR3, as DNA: TGTGCCAGCACCCCCCCTTTAAATTCGGACAATGAGCAGTTCTTC. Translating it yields CASTPPLNSDNEQFF.

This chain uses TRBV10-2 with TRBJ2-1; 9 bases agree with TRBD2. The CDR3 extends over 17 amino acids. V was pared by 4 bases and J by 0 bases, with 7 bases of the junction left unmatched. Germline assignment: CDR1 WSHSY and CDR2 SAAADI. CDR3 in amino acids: CASSVAGAPSSYNEQFF. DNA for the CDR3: TGCGCCAGCAGTGTAGCGGGAGCTCCGAGCTCCTACAATGAGCAGTTCTTC.

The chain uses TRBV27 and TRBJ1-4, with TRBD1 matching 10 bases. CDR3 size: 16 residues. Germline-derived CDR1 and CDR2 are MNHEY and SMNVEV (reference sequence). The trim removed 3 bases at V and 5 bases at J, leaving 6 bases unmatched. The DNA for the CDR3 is TGTGCCAGCAGTTTCTTCACGGGACAGGGGAATGAAAAACTGTTTTTT. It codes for CASSFFTGQGNEKLFF.

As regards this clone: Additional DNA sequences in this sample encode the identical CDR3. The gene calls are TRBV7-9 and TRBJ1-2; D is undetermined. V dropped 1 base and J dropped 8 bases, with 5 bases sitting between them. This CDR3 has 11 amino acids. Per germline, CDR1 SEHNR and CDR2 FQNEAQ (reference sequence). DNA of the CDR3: TGTGCCAGCAGCTTAGGGACGGGCTACACCTTC. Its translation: CASSLGTGYTF.

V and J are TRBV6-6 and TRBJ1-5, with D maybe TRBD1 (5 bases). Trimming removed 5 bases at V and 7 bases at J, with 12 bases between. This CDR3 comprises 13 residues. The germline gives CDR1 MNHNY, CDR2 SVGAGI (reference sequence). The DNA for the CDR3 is TGTGCCAGCAGTGGGGGAGGAAGGCAGCCCCAGCATTTT. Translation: CASSGGGRQPQHF.

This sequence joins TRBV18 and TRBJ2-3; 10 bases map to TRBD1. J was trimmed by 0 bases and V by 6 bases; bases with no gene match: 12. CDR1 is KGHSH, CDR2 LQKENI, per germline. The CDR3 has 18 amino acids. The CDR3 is CASSLDRGPPPSTDTQYF. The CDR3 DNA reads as TGTGCCAGCTCCCTCGACAGGGGGCCTCCCCCTAGCACAGATACGCAGTATTTT.

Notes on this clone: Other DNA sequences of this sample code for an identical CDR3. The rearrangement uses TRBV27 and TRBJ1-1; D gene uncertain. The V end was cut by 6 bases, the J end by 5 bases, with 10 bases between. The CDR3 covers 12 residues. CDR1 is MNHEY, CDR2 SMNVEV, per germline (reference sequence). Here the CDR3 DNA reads TGTGCCAGCAGGGAGGGTGGGACTGAAGCTTTCTTT. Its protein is CASREGGTEAFF.

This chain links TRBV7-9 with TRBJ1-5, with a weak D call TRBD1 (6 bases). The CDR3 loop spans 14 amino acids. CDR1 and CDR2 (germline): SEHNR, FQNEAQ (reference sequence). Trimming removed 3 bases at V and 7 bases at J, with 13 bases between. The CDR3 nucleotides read TGTGCCAGCAGCTTTCCAGGGGAAAACCAGCCCCAGCATTTT. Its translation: CASSFPGENQPQHF.

CDR3 DNA sequence: TGCGCCAGCAGCCAAGGACTAGCGGGAGGAGGACGGTTCTTC. It codes for CASSQGLAGGGRFF. The V call is TRBV4-1, the J call TRBJ2-1; 13 bases align to TRBD2. Trimming cost V 1 base and J 15 bases; bases outside gene matches: 6. This CDR3 spans 14 amino acids. In germline, CDR1 is MGHRA, CDR2 YSYEKL.

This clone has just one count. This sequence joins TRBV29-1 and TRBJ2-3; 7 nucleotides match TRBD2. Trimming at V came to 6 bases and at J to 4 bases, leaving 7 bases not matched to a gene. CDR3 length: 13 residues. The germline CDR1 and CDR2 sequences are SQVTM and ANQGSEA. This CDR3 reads CSVVRGRADTQYF. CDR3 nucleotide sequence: TGCAGCGTCGTGAGAGGGAGGGCAGATACGCAGTATTTT.

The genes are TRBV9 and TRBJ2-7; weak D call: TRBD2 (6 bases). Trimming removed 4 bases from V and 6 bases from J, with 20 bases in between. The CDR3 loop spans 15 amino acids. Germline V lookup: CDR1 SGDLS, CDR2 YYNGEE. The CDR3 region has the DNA TGTGCCAGCAGCCCCACAGGAGGAGGGTGGGGCGAGCAGTACTTC. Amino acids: CASSPTGGGWGEQYF.

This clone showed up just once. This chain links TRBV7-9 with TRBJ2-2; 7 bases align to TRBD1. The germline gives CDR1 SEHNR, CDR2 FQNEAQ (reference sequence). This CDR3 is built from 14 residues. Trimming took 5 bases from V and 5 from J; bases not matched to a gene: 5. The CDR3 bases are TGTGCCAGCAGCCGGACAGGCGAAACCGGGGAGCTGTTTTTT. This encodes CASSRTGETGELFF.

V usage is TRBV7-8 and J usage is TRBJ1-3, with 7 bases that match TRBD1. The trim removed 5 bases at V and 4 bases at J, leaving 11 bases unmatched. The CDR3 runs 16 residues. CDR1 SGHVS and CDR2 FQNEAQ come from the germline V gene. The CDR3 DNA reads TGTGCCAGCAGCCCCCGGACAGGTCCCATGGGAAACACCATATATTTT. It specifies CASSPRTGPMGNTIYF.

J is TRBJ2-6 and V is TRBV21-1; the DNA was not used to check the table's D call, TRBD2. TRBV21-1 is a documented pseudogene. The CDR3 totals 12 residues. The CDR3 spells CASPSGANVLTF. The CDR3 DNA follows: TGTGCCAGCCCTTCTGGGGCCAACGTCCTGACTTTC.

Written as DNA, the CDR3 is TGTGCCAGCAGCTCCCGCCCCCGACTAGTGGGGGATCACAATGAGCAGTTCTTC. It codes for CASSSRPRLVGDHNEQFF. This sequence joins TRBV7-3 and TRBJ2-1; TRBD2 might be the D (6 bases). Germline CDR1 reads SGHTA; CDR2 reads FQGTGA. CDR3 length: 18 amino acids. With 4 bases removed from V and 5 bases from J, the gap between germline ends came to 24 bases.

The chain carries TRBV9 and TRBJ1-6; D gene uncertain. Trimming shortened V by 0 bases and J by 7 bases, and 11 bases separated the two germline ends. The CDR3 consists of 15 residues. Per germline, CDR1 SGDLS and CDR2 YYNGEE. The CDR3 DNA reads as TGTGCCAGCAGCGTAGAGGGTTCGAAAAATTCACCCCTCCACTTT. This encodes CASSVEGSKNSPLHF. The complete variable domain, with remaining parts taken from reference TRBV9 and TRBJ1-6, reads DSGVTQTPKHLITATGQRVTLRCSPRSGDLSVYWYQQSLDQGLQFLIQYYNGEERAKGNILERFSAQQFPDLHSELNLSSLELGDSALYFCASSVEGSKNSPLHFGNGTRLTVT.

CDR3: CASSLLAGAYEQYF. CDR3 bases: TGTGCCAGCAGTTTACTAGCGGGGGCCTACGAGCAGTACTTC. The rearrangement joins TRBV6-5 to TRBJ2-7; 11 nucleotides match TRBD2. Germline V gene lookup returns CDR1 MNHEY and CDR2 SVGAGI. This CDR3 comprises 14 residues. After removal of 4 bases from V and 2 bases from J, the junction contained 1 base not matched to a gene.

CDR3 in amino acids: CASSHGDSESLYGYTF. The CDR3 region has the DNA TGTGCCAGCAGCCACGGAGACAGCGAATCCCTCTATGGCTACACCTTC. The chain employs TRBV7-9 and TRBJ1-2; D possibly corresponds to TRBD1 (5 bases). The CDR3 has 16 residues. The germline V gene has CDR1 SEHNR and CDR2 FQNEAQ (reference sequence). V lost 5 bases and J lost 4, with 20 bases in between.